Shown below are 7 T cell receptor beta chains from a single sample sequenced in a study of blood T cell repertoires in COVID-19. This table comes from immunoSEQ multiplex PCR, and its TCRdb copy is limited to in-frame clones, with some not included. Here the sample spans about 180,000 clones, 60% to 80% being singletons. The sample taken for sequencing was peripheral blood. The receptor source for this set is a woman between 70 and 85 years old with acute or convalescent COVID-19.

The chain couples TRBV6-5 to TRBJ2-3; 8 nucleotides align to TRBD2. Germline lookup yields CDR1 MNHEY and CDR2 SVGAGI. This CDR3 is built from 14 residues. V gave up 2 bases and J gave up 3 bases; unmatched junction bases: 1. The CDR3 DNA sequence: TGTGCCAGCAGTTACGGGACTAGGACAGATACGCAGTATTTT. It is translated as CASSYGTRTDTQYF.

This chain joins TRBV6-6 and TRBJ2-5; perhaps TRBD2 as D (5 bases). The CDR3 is 13 residues long. The germline V gene encodes CDR1 MNHNY and CDR2 SVGAGI (reference sequence). V lost 7 bases to trimming and J lost 5 bases, with 14 bases between them. CDR3 in DNA: TGTGCCAGCAAAATGGAGGTACAGGAGACCCAGTACTTC. Its protein product is CASKMEVQETQYF.

The V and J genes are TRBV19 and TRBJ2-7; 10 bases align to TRBD1. Germline trimming cut 0 bases from V and 5 bases from J; bases unmatched to any gene: 10. The CDR3 covers 17 residues. Germline lookup yields CDR1 LNHDA and CDR2 SQIVND (reference sequence). The CDR3 sequence: CASSIEHLTGGQHEQYF. The CDR3 region has the DNA TGTGCCAGTAGTATAGAACACCTGACAGGGGGCCAACACGAGCAGTACTTC.

There are many counts of this clone. The gene calls are TRBV2 and TRBJ2-6, with no clear D. The CDR3 is made up of 17 amino acids. Per the germline V gene, CDR1 is SNHLY and CDR2 is FYNNEI. Trimming shortened V by 8 bases and J by 0 bases, and 17 bases separated the two germline ends. CDR3 amino acids: CASLILMSGSGANVLTF. The CDR3 DNA reads TGTGCCAGCCTGATATTGATGTCGGGCTCTGGGGCCAACGTCCTGACTTTC.

The chain carries TRBV10-3 and TRBJ2-7; a weak D match, TRBD1 (6 bases). This CDR3 comprises 12 residues. The V end lost 3 bases, the J end lost 3 bases, and 6 bases lay between the germline ends. Germline CDR1 and CDR2: ENHRY and SYGVKD. CDR3 loop: CAISDRGYEQYF. The CDR3 bases are TGTGCCATCAGTGACAGGGGCTACGAGCAGTACTTC.

V and J are TRBV19 and TRBJ1-4; TRBD1 is a possible D gene (5 bases). Germline V gene data show CDR1 as LNHDA and CDR2 as SQIVND (reference sequence). V lost 6 bases, J lost 7 bases, and 18 bases lay in between. The CDR3 has 15 residues. The chain's CDR3 is CASRGLRGSGEKLFF. In DNA form, the CDR3 reads TGTGCCAGTAGGGGACTGCGAGGGTCGGGTGAAAAACTGTTTTTT. Using reference TRBV19 and TRBJ1-4 for the parts outside the CDR3, the full variable domain is DGGITQSPKYLFRKEGQNVTLSCEQNLNHDAMYWYRQDPGQGLRLIYYSQIVNDFQKGDIAEGYSVSREKKESFPLTVTSAQKNPTAFYLCASRGLRGSGEKLFFGSGTQLSVL.

A single count supports this clone. The rearrangement links TRBV19 to TRBJ1-4, with D perhaps matching TRBD1 (6 bases). V lost 2 bases to trimming and J lost 8 bases, with 15 bases between them. The CDR3 consists of 15 residues. Germline CDR1 reads LNHDA; CDR2 reads SQIVND (reference sequence). The CDR3 is CASSIWGTTHEKLFF. CDR3 DNA: TGTGCCAGTAGTATATGGGGGACAACTCACGAAAAACTGTTTTTT.